The 21 T cell receptor beta chains in this list originate from one sample, sequenced in a study of radiation and T cells in renal cell carcinoma. Produced via immunoSEQ multiplex PCR; TCRdb's table is partial and in-frame only. The table has some 110,000 clones, approximately 82% seen once; the top ten hold 2.5% to 3.5%. Noted time point: baseline pretreatment blood. Specified treatment: 15 Gy SBRT to primary tumor, nephrectomy 4 weeks later. This specimen consisted of blood, obtained from a patient whose treatment included radiotherapy and nephrectomy. These receptors all stem from a woman aged 60-70 years with renal cell carcinoma.

This clone was seen just once. The chain has TRBV28 and TRBJ2-2; D might be TRBD1 (6 bases). Germline CDR1 is MDHEN and CDR2 is SYDVKM. V was pared by 6 bases and J by 4 bases, with 12 bases between. CDR3 length equals 14 residues. The CDR3 sequence is CASSYTGTTGELFF. Written as DNA, the CDR3 is TGTGCCAGCAGCTATACAGGGACCACCGGGGAGCTGTTTTTT.

In this sample, this clone turned up a few times. The chain joins TRBV20-1 to TRBJ1-2; D gene uncertain. This CDR3 is built from 9 residues. CDR1 and CDR2 from the germline V gene are DFQATT and SNEGSKA (reference sequence). V was trimmed by 6 bases and J by 8 bases, leaving 7 bases between them. CDR3 nucleotide sequence: TGCAGTGCCGAACGGGGCTACACCTTC. This encodes CSAERGYTF.

CDR3 sequence: CASSQEIYSTNEKLFF. The CDR3 DNA reads TGTGCCAGCAGCCAAGAGATATACTCAACTAATGAAAAACTGTTTTTT. The rearrangement links TRBV4-2 to TRBJ1-4; D remains unclear. V lost 0 bases and J lost 0, with 8 bases in between. The CDR3 covers 16 residues. CDR1 LGHNA and CDR2 YNFKEQ come from the germline V gene.

The chain is built from TRBV2 and TRBJ2-5, with 8 positions matching TRBD1. CDR3 length: 14 residues. J lost 2 bases, V lost 6 bases, and 5 bases had no gene match. Germline V gene data show CDR1 as SNHLY and CDR2 as FYNNEI. The CDR3 nucleotides read TGTGCCAGCAGGCTGAGGACAGGGCAAGAGACCCAGTACTTC. Amino acids: CASRLRTGQETQYF.

The chain is built from TRBV6-5 and TRBJ1-2; D is perhaps TRBD1 (6 bases). The CDR3 loop spans 15 amino acids. Germline V gives CDR1 MNHEY, CDR2 SVGAGI. V lost 0 bases, J lost 2 bases, and 10 bases lay in between. CDR3 sequence reads: CASSYSRQGNYGYTF. The CDR3 region has the DNA TGTGCCAGCAGTTACTCTCGGCAGGGGAACTATGGCTACACCTTC.

This clone was seen only a few times. The DNA of the CDR3 is TGCGCCAGCAGCTTGAATCTAGAGACCCAGTACTTC. Protein sequence: CASSLNLETQYF. The chain combines TRBV5-1 with TRBJ2-5; no clear D. CDR3 length: 12 amino acids. In germline, CDR1 is SGHRS, CDR2 YFSETQ. Trimming removed 1 base at V and 4 bases at J, with 5 bases between.

Written as DNA, the CDR3 is TGCGCCAGCAGCCCGAGCGGGGACTACACAGATACGCAGTATTTT. It yields the protein CASSPSGDYTDTQYF. The chain links TRBV4-1 to TRBJ2-3; 7 bases are shared with TRBD2. The CDR3 sequence is 15 residues long. CDR1 and CDR2 from the germline V gene are MGHRA and YSYEKL. V shed 4 bases and J 2 bases; nucleotides not matched to a gene: 6.

This clone was picked up one time. The chain combines TRBV9 with TRBJ1-1; D unclear. The germline gives CDR1 SGDLS, CDR2 YYNGEE. This CDR3 is 12 amino acids long. The V end was cut by 3 bases, the J end by 2 bases, with 5 bases between. For the CDR3, the DNA is TGTGCCAGCAGCGAGGCAAACACTGAAGCTTTCTTT. The encoded protein is CASSEANTEAFF.

The V gene is TRBV5-1, the J gene TRBJ1-4, with TRBD1 matching 8 bases. The V gene end was trimmed by 2 bases and the J gene end by 0 bases; junction bases not matched to a gene: 3. The length of the CDR3 is 16 residues. Germline V CDR1 and CDR2: SGHRS, YFSETQ. CDR3 sequence reads: CASSFQGATTNEKLFF. CDR3 nucleotides: TGCGCCAGCAGCTTTCAGGGGGCTACAACTAATGAAAAACTGTTTTTT.

V usage is TRBV7-3 and J usage is TRBJ2-7; tentatively, D is TRBD1 or TRBD2 (6 bases each). Looked up from germline, CDR1 is SGHTA and CDR2 is FQGTGA. V lost 6 bases to trimming and J lost 8 bases, with 17 bases between them. This CDR3 has 13 amino acids. The CDR3 bases are TGTGCCAGCAGTTCCGACGGGGGCGGGAAGCAGTACTTC. The encoded protein is CASSSDGGGKQYF.

The V gene is TRBV30, the J gene TRBJ2-3; 12 bases are a match to TRBD2. This CDR3 is built from 16 residues. CDR1 is GTSNPN, CDR2 SVGIG, per germline (reference sequence). Losses at the gene ends were 2 bases for V and 5 bases for J; bases not matched to a gene: 8. CDR3 amino acids: CAWSPGGTSGLDTQYF. The CDR3 DNA reads TGTGCCTGGAGTCCAGGGGGGACTAGCGGGTTAGATACGCAGTATTTT.

This clone has just a few counts. This chain connects TRBV28 to TRBJ1-3; weak D call: TRBD1 (6 bases). Per the germline V gene, CDR1 is MDHEN and CDR2 is SYDVKM. CDR3 size: 16 residues. V lost 5 bases, J lost 2 bases, and 16 bases lay in between. In DNA form, the CDR3 reads TGTGCCAGCAGTATAAGACAGGTTATAACTGGAAACACCATATATTTT. Amino acids: CASSIRQVITGNTIYF.

The rearrangement uses TRBV10-2 and TRBJ2-7; no definite D call. Germline V lookup: CDR1 WSHSY, CDR2 SAAADI. This CDR3 has 12 amino acids. Trimming stripped 3 bases from V and 2 bases from J, with 5 bases between. CDR3 DNA: TGCGCCAGCAGTGAAGCAGCCTACGAGCAGTACTTC. This encodes CASSEAAYEQYF.

This clone was seen once. The CDR3 DNA follows: TGTGCCACCAGCAGAGTAAACCAGCGGGAGGACCCCACAGATACGCAGTATTTT. This codes for CATSRVNQREDPTDTQYF. The chain combines TRBV15 with TRBJ2-3, with TRBD2 matching over 9 bases. Per the germline V gene, CDR1 is LNHNV and CDR2 is YYDKDF (reference sequence). The CDR3 is 18 residues long. V was pared by 1 base and J by 2 bases, with 10 bases of the junction left unmatched.

The chain couples TRBV4-2 to TRBJ1-2; 8 positions agree with TRBD1. This CDR3 has 18 amino acids. Per the germline V gene, CDR1 is LGHNA and CDR2 is YNFKEQ. With 4 bases clipped from V and 8 bases from J, the junction kept 21 bases outside the gene matches. The CDR3 coding sequence is TGTGCCAGCAGCCGAACTGAGCGGACAGGGATTATCACTGGCGGCTACACCTTC. It codes for CASSRTERTGIITGGYTF.

This clone turned up a few times. This chain connects TRBV28 to TRBJ1-1; D unresolved. The CDR3 length is 13 residues. The germline V gene encodes CDR1 MDHEN and CDR2 SYDVKM. V was pared by 3 bases and J by 4 bases, with 9 bases between. CDR3 in amino acids: CASSFRGVTEAFF. Written as DNA, the CDR3 is TGTGCCAGCAGTTTTCGGGGTGTCACTGAAGCTTTCTTT.

V is TRBV7-2 and J is TRBJ1-2, with no clear D. The CDR3 is made up of 14 amino acids. V lost 6 bases, J lost 2 bases, and 13 bases lay in between. Germline CDR1 and CDR2: SGHTA and FQGNSA. The CDR3 nucleotides are TGTGCCAGCAGGCCAAGCGGCAGAAACTATGGCTACACCTTC. It encodes CASRPSGRNYGYTF. Full variable domain (outside the CDR3, taken from reference TRBV7-2 and TRBJ1-2): GAGVSQSPSNKVTEKGKDVELRCDPISGHTALYWYRQSLGQGLEFLIYFQGNSAPDKSGLPSDRFSAERTGGSVSTLTIQRTQQEDSAVYLCASRPSGRNYGYTFGSGTRLTVV.

This clone was seen a handful of times. V is TRBV5-1 and J is TRBJ1-4, with D unclear. The germline V gene encodes CDR1 SGHRS and CDR2 YFSETQ. Trimming removed 5 bases at V and 12 bases at J, with 14 bases between. This CDR3 contains 12 residues. The CDR3 sequence is CASSYNAQELFF. The CDR3 DNA follows: TGCGCCAGCAGTTACAACGCTCAGGAACTGTTTTTT.

A single count supports this clone. This chain uses TRBV2 with TRBJ1-2; tentative D call: TRBD1 (5 bases). This CDR3 spans 15 amino acids. Trimming took 4 bases from V and 6 from J, leaving 18 bases between them. From germline, CDR1 is SNHLY and CDR2 FYNNEI. DNA for the CDR3: TGTGCCAGCAGTGCCGGAGGGAGGGGCCGTAATGGCTACACCTTC. Amino acid sequence: CASSAGGRGRNGYTF.

The chain employs TRBV2 and TRBJ1-6; D may be TRBD1 (5 bases). From germline, CDR1 is SNHLY and CDR2 FYNNEI. Trimming removed 0 bases at V and 0 bases at J, with 12 bases between. The CDR3 loop spans 18 amino acids. CDR3 sequence reads: CASSEAWGGSSYNSPLHF. CDR3 sequence (DNA): TGTGCCAGCAGTGAAGCTTGGGGGGGGAGCTCCTATAATTCACCCCTCCACTTT.

J is TRBJ2-5 and V is TRBV21-1; the table's D gene call, TRBD1, was not cross checked with the DNA. TRBV21-1 is termed a pseudogene. CDR3 length: 17 amino acids. The CDR3 sequence is CASSPLDGRGPLETQYF. In DNA form, the CDR3 reads TGTGCCAGCAGCCCCCTTGATGGAAGGGGGCCATTGGAGACCCAGTACTTC.